The 7 T cell receptor beta chains below were found in one sample sequenced in a study of blood T cell repertoires in COVID-19. Libraries were prepared by immunoSEQ multiplex PCR; TCRdb keeps only in-frame clonotypes and omits some of them. The repertoire includes around 60,000 clones, 85% to 90% of them detected once, and more than 6.5% sits in the top ten. The sample was peripheral blood. These receptors were obtained from a human donor with active COVID-19. The donor label of this sample is uncertain.

The chain joins TRBV30 to TRBJ2-5; D is perhaps TRBD2 (5 bases). Germline V gives CDR1 GTSNPN, CDR2 SVGIG (reference sequence). CDR3 length equals 17 residues. V was shortened by 0 bases and J by 5 bases, with 22 bases between the two germline ends. Written as DNA, the CDR3 is TGTGCCTGGAGTGTACTGAGGGTTCCCAGCTCCGCCGAGACCCAGTACTTC. Protein sequence: CAWSVLRVPSSAETQYF.

The chain is built from TRBV5-4 and TRBJ2-3; 8 nucleotides align to TRBD2. CDR1 is SGHNT and CDR2 is YYREEE in the germline V gene (reference sequence). The V segment lost 4 bases and the J segment 3 bases; nucleotides outside the gene matches: 4. The CDR3 length is 14 residues. The CDR3 nucleotides are TGTGCCAGCAGCCTTACTAGCGGAACAGATACGCAGTATTTT. Translating it yields CASSLTSGTDTQYF.

V and J are TRBV19 and TRBJ2-2, with 8 bases aligning to TRBD2. This CDR3 has 16 residues. Germline V gene lookup returns CDR1 LNHDA and CDR2 SQIVND (reference sequence). V lost 6 bases to trimming and J lost 5 bases; unmatched junction nucleotides: 11. CDR3 nucleotide sequence: TGTGCCAGTAGCCTATTAGCGGGAATGGAAACCGGGGAGCTGTTTTTT. Translated: CASSLLAGMETGELFF.

V gene TRBV3-1 (or the pseudogene TRBV3-2) combines with J gene TRBJ2-1; TRBD2 matches at 8 bases. J was trimmed by 4 bases and V by 1 base; bases with no gene match: 6. This CDR3 contains 16 residues. Germline CDR1 reads LGHDT; CDR2 reads YNNKEL (reference sequence). The CDR3 loop reads CASSQGSGRAYNEQFF. CDR3 sequence (DNA): TGTGCCAGCAGCCAAGGGAGCGGGAGAGCTTACAATGAGCAGTTCTTC.

The CDR3 reads CAWLEAGLAGRGEQFF. The CDR3 DNA reads TGTGCCTGGTTAGAGGCGGGACTAGCGGGAAGGGGTGAGCAGTTCTTC. V usage is TRBV30 and J usage is TRBJ2-1; 13 nucleotides match TRBD2. This CDR3 is built from 16 residues. CDR1 is GTSNPN and CDR2 is SVGIG in the germline V gene (reference sequence). V lost 5 bases, J lost 9 bases, and 13 bases stayed unmatched.

The chain carries TRBV7-3 and TRBJ2-2; the D is unclear. Germline V gene data show CDR1 as SGHTA and CDR2 as FQGTGA. The CDR3 consists of 12 residues. With 4 bases removed from V and 3 bases from J, the gap between germline ends came to 3 bases. The CDR3 region has the DNA TGTGCCAGCAGCTCATACACCGGGGAGCTGTTTTTT. It is translated as CASSSYTGELFF.

The chain uses TRBV11-3 and TRBJ2-6; D not resolved. Per germline, CDR1 SGHNT and CDR2 YENEEA. Trimming cost V 5 bases and J 0 bases, with 5 bases left between them. CDR3 length: 14 residues. The CDR3 spells CASSPSSGANVLTF. The DNA for the CDR3 is TGTGCCAGCAGCCCCAGCTCTGGGGCCAACGTCCTGACTTTC.